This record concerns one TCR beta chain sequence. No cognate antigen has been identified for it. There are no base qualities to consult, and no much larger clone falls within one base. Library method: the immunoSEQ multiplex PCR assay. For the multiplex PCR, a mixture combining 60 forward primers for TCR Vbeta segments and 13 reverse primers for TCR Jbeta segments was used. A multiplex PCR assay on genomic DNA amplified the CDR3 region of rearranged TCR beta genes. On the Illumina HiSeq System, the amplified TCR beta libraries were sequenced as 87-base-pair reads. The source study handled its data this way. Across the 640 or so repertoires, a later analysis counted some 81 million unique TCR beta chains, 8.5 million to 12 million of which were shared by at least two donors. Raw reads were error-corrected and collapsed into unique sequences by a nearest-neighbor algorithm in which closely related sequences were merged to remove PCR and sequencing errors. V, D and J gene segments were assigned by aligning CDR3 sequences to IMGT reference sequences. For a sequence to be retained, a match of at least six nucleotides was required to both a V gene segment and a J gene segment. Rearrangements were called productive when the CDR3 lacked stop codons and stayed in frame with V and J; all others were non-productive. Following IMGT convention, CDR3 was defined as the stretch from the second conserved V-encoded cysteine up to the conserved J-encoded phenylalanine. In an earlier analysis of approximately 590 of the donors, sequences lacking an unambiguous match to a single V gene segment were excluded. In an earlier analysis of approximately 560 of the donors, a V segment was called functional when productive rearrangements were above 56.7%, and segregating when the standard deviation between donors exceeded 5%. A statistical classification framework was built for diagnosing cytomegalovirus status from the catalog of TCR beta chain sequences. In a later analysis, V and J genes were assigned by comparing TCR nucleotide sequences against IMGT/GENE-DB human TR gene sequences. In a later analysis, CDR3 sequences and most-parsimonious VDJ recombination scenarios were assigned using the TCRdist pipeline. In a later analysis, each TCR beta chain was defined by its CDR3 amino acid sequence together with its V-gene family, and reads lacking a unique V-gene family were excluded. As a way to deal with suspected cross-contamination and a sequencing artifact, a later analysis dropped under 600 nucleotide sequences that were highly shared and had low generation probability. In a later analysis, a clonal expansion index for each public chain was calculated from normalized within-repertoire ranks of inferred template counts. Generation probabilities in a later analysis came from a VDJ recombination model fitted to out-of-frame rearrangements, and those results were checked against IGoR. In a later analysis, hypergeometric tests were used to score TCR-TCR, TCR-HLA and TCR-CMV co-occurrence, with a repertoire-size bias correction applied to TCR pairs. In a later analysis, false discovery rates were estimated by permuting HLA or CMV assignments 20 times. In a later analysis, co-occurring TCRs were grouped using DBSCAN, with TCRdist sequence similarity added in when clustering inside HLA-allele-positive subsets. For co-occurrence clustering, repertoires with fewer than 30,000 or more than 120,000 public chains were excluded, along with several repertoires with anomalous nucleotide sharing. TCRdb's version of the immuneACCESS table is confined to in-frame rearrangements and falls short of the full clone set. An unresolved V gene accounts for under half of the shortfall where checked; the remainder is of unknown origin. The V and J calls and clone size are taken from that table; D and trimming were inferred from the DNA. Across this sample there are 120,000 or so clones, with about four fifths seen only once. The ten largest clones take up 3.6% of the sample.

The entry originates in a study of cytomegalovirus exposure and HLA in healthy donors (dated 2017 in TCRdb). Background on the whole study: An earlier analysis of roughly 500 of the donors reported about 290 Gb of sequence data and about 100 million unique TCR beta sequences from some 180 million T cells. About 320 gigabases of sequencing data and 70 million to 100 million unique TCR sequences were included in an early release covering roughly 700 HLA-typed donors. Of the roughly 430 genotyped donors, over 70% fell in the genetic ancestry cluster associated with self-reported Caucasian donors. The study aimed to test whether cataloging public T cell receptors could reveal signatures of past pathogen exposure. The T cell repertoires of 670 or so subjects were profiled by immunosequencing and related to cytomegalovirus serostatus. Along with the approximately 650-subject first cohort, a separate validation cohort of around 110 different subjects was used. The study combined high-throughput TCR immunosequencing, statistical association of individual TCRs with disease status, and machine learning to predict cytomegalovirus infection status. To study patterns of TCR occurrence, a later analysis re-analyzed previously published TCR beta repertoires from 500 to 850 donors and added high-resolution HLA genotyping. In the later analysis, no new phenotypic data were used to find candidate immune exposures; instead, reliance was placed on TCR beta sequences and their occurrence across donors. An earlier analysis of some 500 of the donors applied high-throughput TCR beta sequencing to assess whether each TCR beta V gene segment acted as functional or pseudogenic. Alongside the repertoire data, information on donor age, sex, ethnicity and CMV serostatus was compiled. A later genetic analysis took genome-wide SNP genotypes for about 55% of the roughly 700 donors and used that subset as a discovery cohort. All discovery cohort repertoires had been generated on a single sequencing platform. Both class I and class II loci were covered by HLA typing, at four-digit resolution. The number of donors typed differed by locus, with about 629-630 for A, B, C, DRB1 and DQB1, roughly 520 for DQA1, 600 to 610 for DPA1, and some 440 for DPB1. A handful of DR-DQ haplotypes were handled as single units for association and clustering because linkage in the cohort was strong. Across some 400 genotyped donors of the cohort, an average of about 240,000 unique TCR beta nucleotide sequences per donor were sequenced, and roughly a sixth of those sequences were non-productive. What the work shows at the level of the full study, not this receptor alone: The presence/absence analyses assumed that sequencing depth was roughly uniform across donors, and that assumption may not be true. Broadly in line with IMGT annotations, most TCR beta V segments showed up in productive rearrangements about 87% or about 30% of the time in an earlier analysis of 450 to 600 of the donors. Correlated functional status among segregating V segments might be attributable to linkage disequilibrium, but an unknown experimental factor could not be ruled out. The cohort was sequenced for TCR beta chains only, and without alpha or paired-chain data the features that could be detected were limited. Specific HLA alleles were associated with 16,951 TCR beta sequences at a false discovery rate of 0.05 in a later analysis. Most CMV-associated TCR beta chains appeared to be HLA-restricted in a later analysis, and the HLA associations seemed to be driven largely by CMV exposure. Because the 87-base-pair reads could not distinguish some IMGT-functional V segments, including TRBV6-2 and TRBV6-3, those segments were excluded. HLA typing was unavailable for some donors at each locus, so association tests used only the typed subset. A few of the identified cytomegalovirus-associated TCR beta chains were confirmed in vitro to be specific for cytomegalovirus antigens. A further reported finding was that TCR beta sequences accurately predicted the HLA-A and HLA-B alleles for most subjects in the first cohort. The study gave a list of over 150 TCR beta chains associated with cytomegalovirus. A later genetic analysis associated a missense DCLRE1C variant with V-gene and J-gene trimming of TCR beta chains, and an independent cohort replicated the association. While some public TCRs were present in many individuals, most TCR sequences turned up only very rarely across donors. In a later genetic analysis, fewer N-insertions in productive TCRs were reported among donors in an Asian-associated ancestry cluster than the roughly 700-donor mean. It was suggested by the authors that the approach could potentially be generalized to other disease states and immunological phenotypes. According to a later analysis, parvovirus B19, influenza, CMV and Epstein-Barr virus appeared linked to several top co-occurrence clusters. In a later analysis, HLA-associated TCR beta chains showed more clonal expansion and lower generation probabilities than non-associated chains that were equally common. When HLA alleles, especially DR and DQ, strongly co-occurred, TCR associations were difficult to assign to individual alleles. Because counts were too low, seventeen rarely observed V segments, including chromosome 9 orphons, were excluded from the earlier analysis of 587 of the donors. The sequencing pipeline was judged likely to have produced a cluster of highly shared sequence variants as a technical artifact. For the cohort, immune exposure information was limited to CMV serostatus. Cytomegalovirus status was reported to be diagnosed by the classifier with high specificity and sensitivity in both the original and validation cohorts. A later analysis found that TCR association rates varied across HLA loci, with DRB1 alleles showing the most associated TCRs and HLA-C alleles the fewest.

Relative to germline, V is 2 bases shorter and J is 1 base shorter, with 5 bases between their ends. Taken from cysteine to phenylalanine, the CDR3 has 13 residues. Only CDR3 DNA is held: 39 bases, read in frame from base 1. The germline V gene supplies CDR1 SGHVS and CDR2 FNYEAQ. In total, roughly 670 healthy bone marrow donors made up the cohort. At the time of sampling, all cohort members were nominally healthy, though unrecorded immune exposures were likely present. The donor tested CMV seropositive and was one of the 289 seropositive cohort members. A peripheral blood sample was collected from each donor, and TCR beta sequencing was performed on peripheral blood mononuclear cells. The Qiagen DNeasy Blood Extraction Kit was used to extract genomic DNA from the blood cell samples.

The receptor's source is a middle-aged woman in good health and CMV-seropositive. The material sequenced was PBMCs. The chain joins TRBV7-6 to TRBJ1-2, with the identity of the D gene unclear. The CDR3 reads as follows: CASSLYFNYGYTF. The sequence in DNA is TGTGCCAGCAGCTTATACTTTAACTATGGCTACACCTTC.